The 16 T cell receptor beta chains given below trace back to one sample, sequenced in a study of shared clonotypes between healthy human individuals. CD45RO-negative, CCR7-selected cells formed the naive CD8 fraction, which excluded terminally differentiated effector memory CD45RA+ cells. Profiled with immunoSEQ multiplex PCR; TCRdb holds only in-frame clones, not every one. The profile shows millions of clones, approximately 94% of them singletons. The sample taken for sequencing was naive CD8+ T cells from PBMCs. Receptors were obtained from a man aged 18 to 30 in good health. Some clones in this sample may be carry-over from other donors' samples.

The chain is built from TRBV5-1 and TRBJ2-1; 12 positions match TRBD2. This CDR3 is built from 15 residues. The germline V gene has CDR1 SGHRS and CDR2 YFSETQ. The trim removed 7 bases at V and 4 bases at J, leaving 6 bases unmatched. CDR3 bases: TGCGCCAGCTATGGACTAGCGGGACCTTACAATGAGCAGTTCTTC. Translation gives CASYGLAGPYNEQFF.

The chain carries TRBV28 and TRBJ2-7; no definite D call. The CDR3 runs 10 residues. V shed 5 bases and J shed 6 bases, with 5 bases lying between them. Germline V gives CDR1 MDHEN, CDR2 SYDVKM. CDR3 nucleotide sequence: TGTGCCAGCAGTAATTTCGAGCAGTACTTC. Translating it yields CASSNFEQYF.

J is TRBJ2-1 and V is TRBV4-3; D call uncertain. This CDR3 comprises 16 residues. V was trimmed by 0 bases and J by 0 bases, leaving 9 bases between them. Germline V gives CDR1 LGHNA, CDR2 YSLEER. The CDR3 region has the DNA TGCGCCAGCAGCCAAGATGTAGTCCCCTCCTACAATGAGCAGTTCTTC. Its protein is CASSQDVVPSYNEQFF.

Only one count was recorded for this clone. The rearrangement joins TRBV29-1 to TRBJ2-3, with a possible D match to TRBD1 (5 bases). Trimming cost V 2 bases and J 1 base, with 13 bases left between them. This CDR3 region has 15 residues. CDR1 is SQVTM, CDR2 ANQGSEA, per germline. CDR3 nucleotide sequence: TGCAGCGTTGAACCCGGAGACAGCCGCACAGATACGCAGTATTTT. The encoded protein is CSVEPGDSRTDTQYF.

The V call is TRBV29-1, the J call TRBJ2-4; tentative D call: TRBD2 (5 bases). Germline lookup yields CDR1 SQVTM and CDR2 ANQGSEA. V was clipped by 0 bases and J by 4 bases, with 10 bases between them. The length of the CDR3 is 14 residues. CDR3 protein: CSVEDGTGKNIQYF. The CDR3 DNA follows: TGCAGCGTTGAAGATGGAACGGGAAAAAACATTCAGTACTTC.

V is TRBV13 and J is TRBJ2-7; unclear D gene. Trimming pared 2 bases from V and 0 bases from J, leaving 11 bases between. CDR1 and CDR2 from the germline V gene are PRHDT and FYEKMQ (reference sequence). CDR3 length: 15 residues. CDR3 bases: TGTGCCAGCAGCTTATCTGGCTTAAGCTCCTACGAGCAGTACTTC. Translated: CASSLSGLSSYEQYF. The complete variable domain, with remaining parts taken from reference TRBV13 and TRBJ2-7, reads AAGVIQSPRHLIKEKRETATLKCYPIPRHDTVYWYQQGPGQDPQFLISFYEKMQSDKGSIPDRFSAQQFSDYHSELNMSSLELGDSALYFCASSLSGLSSYEQYFGPGTRLTVT.

V is TRBV6-6 and J is TRBJ1-2, with a tentative D call TRBD1 (5 bases). The CDR3 runs 12 residues. V shed 8 bases and J shed 8 bases, with 15 bases lying between them. Germline V gives CDR1 MNHNY, CDR2 SVGAGI (reference sequence). Written as DNA, the CDR3 is TGTGCCAGCCAAACGAACGGGGACGGCTACACCTTC. Residues: CASQTNGDGYTF.

The V gene is TRBV27, the J gene TRBJ2-5; D uncertain. The CDR3 covers 12 residues. V was pared by 6 bases and J by 0 bases, with 5 bases between. Germline values: CDR1 MNHEY, CDR2 SMNVEV (reference sequence). CDR3 coding DNA: TGTGCCAGCAGGTCTCACCAAGAGACCCAGTACTTC. Protein product: CASRSHQETQYF.

V is TRBV27 and J is TRBJ1-2; no clear D. Germline CDR1 reads MNHEY; CDR2 reads SMNVEV (reference sequence). The CDR3 has 14 residues. V lost 5 bases and J 4 bases, leaving 14 bases between the germline ends. The CDR3 spells CASSTDGWGYGYTF. CDR3 sequence (DNA): TGTGCCAGCAGTACAGACGGATGGGGCTATGGCTACACCTTC.

The chain uses TRBV30 and TRBJ2-7; the D gene is possibly TRBD2 (6 bases). The CDR3 loop spans 14 amino acids. Germline CDR1 and CDR2: GTSNPN and SVGIG (reference sequence). Trimming removed 4 bases from V and 0 bases from J, with 13 bases in between. The CDR3 protein is CAWTPAGSSYEQYF. The CDR3 DNA follows: TGTGCCTGGACTCCCGCGGGAAGCTCCTACGAGCAGTACTTC.

This clone was seen a handful of times. The identical CDR3 is also encoded by other nucleotide sequences in the sample. The chain carries TRBV27 and TRBJ2-7, with TRBD1 matching over 11 bases. Germline trimming cut 6 bases from V and 3 bases from J; bases unmatched to any gene: 1. The CDR3 runs to 13 residues. Germline V gene data show CDR1 as MNHEY and CDR2 as SMNVEV (reference sequence). This chain's CDR3 is CASSGTGGYEQYF. The CDR3 nucleotides read TGTGCCAGCAGCGGGACAGGGGGCTACGAGCAGTACTTC.

J is TRBJ2-1 and V is TRBV30; 8 bases agree with TRBD1. The length of the CDR3 is 15 residues. Germline CDR1 reads GTSNPN; CDR2 reads SVGIG (reference sequence). V lost 4 bases and J lost 6; bases outside the gene matches: 11. Here the CDR3 reads CAWIGGQGAFNEQFF. Here the CDR3 DNA reads TGTGCCTGGATCGGTGGGCAGGGGGCTTTCAATGAGCAGTTCTTC. The whole variable domain, remainder taken from reference TRBV30 and TRBJ2-1, is SQTIHQWPATLVQPVGSPLSLECTVEGTSNPNLYWYRQAAGRGLQLLFYSVGIGQISSEVPQNLSASRPQDRQFILSSKKLLLSDSGFYLCAWIGGQGAFNEQFFGPGTRLTVL.

V and J are TRBV6-6 and TRBJ1-4, with D unresolved. V was trimmed by 5 bases and J by 3 bases, leaving 13 bases between them. The CDR3 extends over 15 amino acids. Germline-derived CDR1 and CDR2 are MNHNY and SVGAGI (reference sequence). CDR3 sequence: CASSPNSAPNEKLFF. CDR3 DNA: TGTGCCAGCAGTCCGAATTCGGCCCCTAATGAAAAACTGTTTTTT.

The chain has TRBV19 and TRBJ2-3, with 8 nucleotides matching TRBD2. Germline V gene data show CDR1 as LNHDA and CDR2 as SQIVND (reference sequence). CDR3 length: 15 residues. Losses at the gene ends were 3 bases for V and 5 bases for J; bases not matched to a gene: 7. The CDR3 reads CASSIDREGQDTQYF. As DNA, the CDR3 is TGTGCCAGTAGTATTGATCGGGAGGGCCAAGATACGCAGTATTTT.

The rearrangement joins TRBV27 to TRBJ2-7, with 7 bases that match TRBD1. The CDR3 has 14 residues. Trimming took 8 bases from V and 3 from J; bases not matched to a gene: 10. Germline CDR1 is MNHEY and CDR2 is SMNVEV (reference sequence). The CDR3 here is CASATDRAYYEQYF. CDR3 bases: TGTGCCAGCGCAACCGACAGGGCGTACTACGAGCAGTACTTC.

The chain joins TRBV27 to TRBJ1-1; D unclear. V was trimmed by 4 bases and J by 7 bases, leaving 16 bases between them. Germline V gene data show CDR1 as MNHEY and CDR2 as SMNVEV (reference sequence). This CDR3 comprises 14 residues. Here the CDR3 reads CASSSSLGGDEAFF. The CDR3 bases are TGTGCCAGCAGTTCCTCACTAGGAGGAGATGAAGCTTTCTTT.